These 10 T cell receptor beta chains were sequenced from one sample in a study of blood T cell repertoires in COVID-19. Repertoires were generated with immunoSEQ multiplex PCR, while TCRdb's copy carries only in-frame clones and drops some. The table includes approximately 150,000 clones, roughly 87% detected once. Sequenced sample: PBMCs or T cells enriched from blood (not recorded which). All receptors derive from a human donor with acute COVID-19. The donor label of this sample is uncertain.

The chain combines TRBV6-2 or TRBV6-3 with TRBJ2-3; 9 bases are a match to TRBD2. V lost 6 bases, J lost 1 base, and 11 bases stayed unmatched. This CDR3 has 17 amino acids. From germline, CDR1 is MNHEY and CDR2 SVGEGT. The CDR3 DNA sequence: TGTGCCAGCAGCCTGCCCGCGGGACTAGCCCGCACAGATACGCAGTATTTT. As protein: CASSLPAGLARTDTQYF.

Here the CDR3 reads CASSHGGVSYEQYF. Written as DNA, the CDR3 is TGTGCCAGCAGCCACGGAGGGGTCTCCTACGAGCAGTACTTC. This chain connects TRBV7-2 to TRBJ2-7, with D possibly TRBD2 on 6 matching bases. Trimming took 5 bases from V and 0 from J, leaving 11 bases between them. This CDR3 has 14 amino acids. CDR1 is SGHTA and CDR2 is FQGNSA in the germline V gene. The variable domain in full, with the rest retrieved from reference TRBV7-2 and TRBJ2-7, is GAGVSQSPSNKVTEKGKDVELRCDPISGHTALYWYRQSLGQGLEFLIYFQGNSAPDKSGLPSDRFSAERTGGSVSTLTIQRTQQEDSAVYLCASSHGGVSYEQYFGPGTRLTVT.

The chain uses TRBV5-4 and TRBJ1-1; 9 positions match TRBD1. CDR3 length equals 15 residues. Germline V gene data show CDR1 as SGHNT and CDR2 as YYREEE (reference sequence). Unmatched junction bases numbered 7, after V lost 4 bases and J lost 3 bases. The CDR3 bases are TGTGCCAGCAGCCACGGGACAGGGTTCGACACTGAAGCTTTCTTT. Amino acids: CASSHGTGFDTEAFF.

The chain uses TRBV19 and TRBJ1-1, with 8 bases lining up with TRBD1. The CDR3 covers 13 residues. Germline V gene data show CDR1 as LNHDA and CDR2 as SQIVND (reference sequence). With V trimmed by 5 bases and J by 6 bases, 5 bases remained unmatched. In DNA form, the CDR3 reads TGTGCCAGTAGTCCAACAGGGGGACCTGAAGCTTTCTTT. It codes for CASSPTGGPEAFF.

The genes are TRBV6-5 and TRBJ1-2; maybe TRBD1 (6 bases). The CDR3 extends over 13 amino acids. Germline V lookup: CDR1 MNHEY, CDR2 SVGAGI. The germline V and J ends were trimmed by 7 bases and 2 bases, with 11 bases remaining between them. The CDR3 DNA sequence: TGTGCCAGCAACGCAGGGGCGAACTATGGCTACACCTTC. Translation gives CASNAGANYGYTF.

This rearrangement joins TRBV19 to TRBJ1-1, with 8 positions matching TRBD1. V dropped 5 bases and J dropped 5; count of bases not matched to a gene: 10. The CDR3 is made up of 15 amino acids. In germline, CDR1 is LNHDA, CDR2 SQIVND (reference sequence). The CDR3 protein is CASSARGPTGTEAFF. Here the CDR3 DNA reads TGTGCCAGTAGTGCCAGGGGGCCCACAGGTACTGAAGCTTTCTTT.

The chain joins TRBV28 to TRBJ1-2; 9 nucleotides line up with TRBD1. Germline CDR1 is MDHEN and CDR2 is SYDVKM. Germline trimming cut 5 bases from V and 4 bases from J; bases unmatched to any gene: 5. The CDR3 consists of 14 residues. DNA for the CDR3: TGTGCCAGCAGTCATGGACAGGGGAGCTATGGCTACACCTTC. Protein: CASSHGQGSYGYTF.

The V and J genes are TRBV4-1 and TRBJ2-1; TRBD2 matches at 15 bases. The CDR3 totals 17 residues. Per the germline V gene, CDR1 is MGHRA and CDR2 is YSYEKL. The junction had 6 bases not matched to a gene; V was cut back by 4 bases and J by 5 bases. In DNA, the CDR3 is TGCGCCAGCAGCCCAGGACTAGCGGGGGGGCCGAACAATGAGCAGTTCTTC. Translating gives CASSPGLAGGPNNEQFF.

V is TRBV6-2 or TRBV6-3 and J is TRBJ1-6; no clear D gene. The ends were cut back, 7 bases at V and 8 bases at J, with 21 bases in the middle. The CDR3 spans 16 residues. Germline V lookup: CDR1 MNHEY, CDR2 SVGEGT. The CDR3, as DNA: TGTGCCAGCATCCCGGGCGGGCGGAGAGTGTATTCACCCCTCCACTTT. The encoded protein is CASIPGGRRVYSPLHF.

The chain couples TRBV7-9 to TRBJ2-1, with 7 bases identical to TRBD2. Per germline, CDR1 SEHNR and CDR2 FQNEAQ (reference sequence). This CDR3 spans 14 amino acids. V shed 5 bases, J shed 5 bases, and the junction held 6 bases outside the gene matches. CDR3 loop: CASSLLATHNEQFF. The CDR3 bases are TGTGCCAGCAGCCTACTAGCGACCCACAATGAGCAGTTCTTC. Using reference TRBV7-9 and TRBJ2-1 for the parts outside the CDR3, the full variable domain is DTGVSQNPRHKITKRGQNVTFRCDPISEHNRLYWYRQTLGQGPEFLTYFQNEAQLEKSRLLSDRFSAERPKGSFSTLEIQRTEQGDSAMYLCASSLLATHNEQFFGPGTRLTVL.